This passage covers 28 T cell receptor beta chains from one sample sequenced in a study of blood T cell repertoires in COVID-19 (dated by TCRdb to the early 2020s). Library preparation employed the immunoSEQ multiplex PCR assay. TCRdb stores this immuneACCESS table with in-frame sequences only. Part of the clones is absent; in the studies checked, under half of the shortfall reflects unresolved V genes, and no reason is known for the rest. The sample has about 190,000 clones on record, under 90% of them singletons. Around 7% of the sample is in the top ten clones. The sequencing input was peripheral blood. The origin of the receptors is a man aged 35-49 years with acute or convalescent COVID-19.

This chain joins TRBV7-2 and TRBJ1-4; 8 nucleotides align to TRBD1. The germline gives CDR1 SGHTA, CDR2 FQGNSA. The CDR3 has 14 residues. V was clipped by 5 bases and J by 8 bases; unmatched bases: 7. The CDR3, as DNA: TGTGCCAGCAGCCAGGGGGCCTCAGGGGAAAAACTGTTTTTT. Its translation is CASSQGASGEKLFF.

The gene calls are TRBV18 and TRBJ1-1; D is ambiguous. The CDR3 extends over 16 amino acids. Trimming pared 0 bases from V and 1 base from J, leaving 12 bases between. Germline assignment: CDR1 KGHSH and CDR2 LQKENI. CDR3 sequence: CASSPPGRGGNTEAFF. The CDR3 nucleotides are TGTGCCAGCTCACCACCAGGACGGGGAGGGAACACTGAAGCTTTCTTT.

Here the CDR3 DNA reads TGCGCCAGCAGCCAAGATTTGGAGCGGGGAATCGCAACAGATACGCAGTATTTT. Protein product: CASSQDLERGIATDTQYF. The chain has TRBV4-1 and TRBJ2-3; 7 bases are shared with TRBD2. V lost 0 bases and J lost 3; bases outside the gene matches: 12. The CDR3 sequence is 18 residues long. Germline V gene data show CDR1 as MGHRA and CDR2 as YSYEKL.

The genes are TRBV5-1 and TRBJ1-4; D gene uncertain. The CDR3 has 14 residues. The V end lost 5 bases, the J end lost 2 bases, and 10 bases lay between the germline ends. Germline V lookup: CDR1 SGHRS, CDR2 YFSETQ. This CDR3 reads CASREATTNEKLFF. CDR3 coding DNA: TGCGCCAGCAGAGAAGCGACTACTAATGAAAAACTGTTTTTT.

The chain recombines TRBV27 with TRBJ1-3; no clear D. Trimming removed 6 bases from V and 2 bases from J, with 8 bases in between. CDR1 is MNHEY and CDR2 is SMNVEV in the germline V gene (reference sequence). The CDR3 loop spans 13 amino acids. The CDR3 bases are TGTGCCAGCAGCCCTTATACTGGAAACACCATATATTTT. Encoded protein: CASSPYTGNTIYF.

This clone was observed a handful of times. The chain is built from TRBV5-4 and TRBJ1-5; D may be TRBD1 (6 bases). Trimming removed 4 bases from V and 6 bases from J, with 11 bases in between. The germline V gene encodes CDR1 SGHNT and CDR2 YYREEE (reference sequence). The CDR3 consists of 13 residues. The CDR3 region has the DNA TGTGCCAGCAGCATCGACAGGACTCAGCCCCAGCATTTT. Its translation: CASSIDRTQPQHF.

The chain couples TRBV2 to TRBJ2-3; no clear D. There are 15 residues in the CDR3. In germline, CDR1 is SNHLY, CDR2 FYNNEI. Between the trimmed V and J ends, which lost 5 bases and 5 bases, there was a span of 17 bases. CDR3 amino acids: CASSPFDNRRDTQYF. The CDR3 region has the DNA TGTGCCAGCAGTCCCTTTGATAATAGGAGAGATACGCAGTATTTT.

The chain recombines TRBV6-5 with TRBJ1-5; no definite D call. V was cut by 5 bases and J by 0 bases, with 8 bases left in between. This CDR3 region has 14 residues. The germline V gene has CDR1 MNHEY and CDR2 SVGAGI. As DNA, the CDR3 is TGTGCCAGCAGTAGCACTAATAGCAATCAGCCCCAGCATTTT. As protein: CASSSTNSNQPQHF.

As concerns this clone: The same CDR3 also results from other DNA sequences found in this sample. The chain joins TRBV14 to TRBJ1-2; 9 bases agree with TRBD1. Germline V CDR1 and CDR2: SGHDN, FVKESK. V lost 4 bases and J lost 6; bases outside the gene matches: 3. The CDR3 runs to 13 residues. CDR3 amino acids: CASSPRTGDGYTF. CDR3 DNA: TGTGCCAGCAGCCCCCGGACAGGGGATGGCTACACCTTC. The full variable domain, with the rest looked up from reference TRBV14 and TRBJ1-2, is EAGVTQFPSHSVIEKGQTVTLRCDPISGHDNLYWYRRVMGKEIKFLLHFVKESKQDESGMPNNRFLAERTGGTYSTLKVQPAELEDSGVYFCASSPRTGDGYTFGSGTRLTVV.

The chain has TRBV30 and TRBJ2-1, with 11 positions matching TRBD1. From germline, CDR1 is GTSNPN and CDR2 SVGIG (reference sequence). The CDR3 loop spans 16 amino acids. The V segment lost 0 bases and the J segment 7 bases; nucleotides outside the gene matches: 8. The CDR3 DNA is TGTGCCTGGAGTGTTCTAGGACAGGGGGCCGGGAATGAGCAGTTCTTC. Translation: CAWSVLGQGAGNEQFF.

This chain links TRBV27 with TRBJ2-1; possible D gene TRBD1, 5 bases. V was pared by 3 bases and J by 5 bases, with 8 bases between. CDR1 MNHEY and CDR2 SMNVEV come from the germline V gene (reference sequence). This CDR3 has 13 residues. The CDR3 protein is CASSFSRDNEQFF. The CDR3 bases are TGTGCCAGCAGTTTCTCCAGGGACAATGAGCAGTTCTTC.

CDR3 sequence reads: CASSMLDRVNGYTF. The DNA for the CDR3 is TGTGCCAGCAGCATGTTGGACAGGGTTAATGGCTACACCTTC. V gene TRBV7-9 combines with J gene TRBJ1-2; the match to TRBD1 covers 8 bases. The J segment lost 6 bases and the V segment lost 5 bases, leaving 8 bases of the junction unmatched. Per the germline V gene, CDR1 is SEHNR and CDR2 is FQNEAQ (reference sequence). The CDR3 is 14 amino acids.

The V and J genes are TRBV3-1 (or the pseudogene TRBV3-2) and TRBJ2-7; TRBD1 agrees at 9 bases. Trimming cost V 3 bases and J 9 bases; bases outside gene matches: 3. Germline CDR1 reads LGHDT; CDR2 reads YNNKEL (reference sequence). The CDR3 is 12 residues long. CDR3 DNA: TGTGCCAGCAGCCAGTCGACAGGGGGGCAGTACTTC. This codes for CASSQSTGGQYF.

CDR3 nucleotides: TGCGCCAGCAGCGGACAGGGTCACTATGGCTACACCTTC. It encodes CASSGQGHYGYTF. The rearrangement joins TRBV10-2 to TRBJ1-2, with 8 bases that match TRBD1. V dropped 6 bases and J dropped 3; count of bases not matched to a gene: 3. The germline gives CDR1 WSHSY, CDR2 SAAADI. The CDR3 has 13 amino acids.

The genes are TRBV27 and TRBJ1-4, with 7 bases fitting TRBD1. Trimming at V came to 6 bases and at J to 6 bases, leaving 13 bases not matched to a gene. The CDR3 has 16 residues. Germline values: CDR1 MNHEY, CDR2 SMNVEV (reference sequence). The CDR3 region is CASRPHRGGLYEKLFF. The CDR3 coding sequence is TGTGCCAGCAGGCCTCACAGGGGCGGGCTCTATGAAAAACTGTTTTTT.

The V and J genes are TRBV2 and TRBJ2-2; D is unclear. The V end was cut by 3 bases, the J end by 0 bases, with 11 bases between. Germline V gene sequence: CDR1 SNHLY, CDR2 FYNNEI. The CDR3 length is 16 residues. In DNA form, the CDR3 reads TGTGCCAGCAGTGATCCTGATAGCTCGAACACCGGGGAGCTGTTTTTT. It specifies CASSDPDSSNTGELFF.

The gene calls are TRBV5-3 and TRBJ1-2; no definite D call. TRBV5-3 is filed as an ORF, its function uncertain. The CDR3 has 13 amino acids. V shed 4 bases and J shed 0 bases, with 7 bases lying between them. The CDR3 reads CARSLTANYGYTF. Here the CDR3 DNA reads TGTGCCAGAAGCCTAACAGCTAACTATGGCTACACCTTC.

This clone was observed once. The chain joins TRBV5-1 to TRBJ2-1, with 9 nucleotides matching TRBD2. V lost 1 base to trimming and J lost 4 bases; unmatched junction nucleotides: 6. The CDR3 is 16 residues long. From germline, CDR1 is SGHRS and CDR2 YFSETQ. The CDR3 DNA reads TGCGCCAGCAGCTTGACTAGCGGGTCTCCATACAATGAGCAGTTCTTC. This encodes CASSLTSGSPYNEQFF.

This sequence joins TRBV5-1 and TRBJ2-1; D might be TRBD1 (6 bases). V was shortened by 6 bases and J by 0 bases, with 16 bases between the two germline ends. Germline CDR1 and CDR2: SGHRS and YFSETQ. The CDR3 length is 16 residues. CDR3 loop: CASTPQQGYSYNEQFF. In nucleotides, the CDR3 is TGCGCCAGCACCCCCCAACAGGGTTACTCCTACAATGAGCAGTTCTTC.

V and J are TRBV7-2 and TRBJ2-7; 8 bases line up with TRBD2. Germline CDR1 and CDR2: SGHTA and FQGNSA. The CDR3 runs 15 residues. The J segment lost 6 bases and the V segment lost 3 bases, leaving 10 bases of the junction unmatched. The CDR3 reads CASSLWAGAGGEQYF. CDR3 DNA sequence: TGTGCCAGCAGCTTGTGGGCTGGGGCGGGGGGCGAGCAGTACTTC. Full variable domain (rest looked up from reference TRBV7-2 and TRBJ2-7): GAGVSQSPSNKVTEKGKDVELRCDPISGHTALYWYRQSLGQGLEFLIYFQGNSAPDKSGLPSDRFSAERTGGSVSTLTIQRTQQEDSAVYLCASSLWAGAGGEQYFGPGTRLTVT.

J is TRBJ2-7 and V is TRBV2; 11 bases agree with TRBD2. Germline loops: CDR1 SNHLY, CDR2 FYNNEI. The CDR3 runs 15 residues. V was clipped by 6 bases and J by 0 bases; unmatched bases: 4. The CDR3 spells CASRDSGGVSYEQYF. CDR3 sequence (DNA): TGTGCCAGCAGGGATAGCGGGGGGGTCTCCTACGAGCAGTACTTC.

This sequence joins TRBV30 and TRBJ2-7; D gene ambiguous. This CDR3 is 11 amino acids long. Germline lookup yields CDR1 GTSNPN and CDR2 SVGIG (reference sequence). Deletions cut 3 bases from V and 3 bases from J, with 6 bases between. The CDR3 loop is CAWSDNYEQYF. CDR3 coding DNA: TGTGCCTGGAGCGACAACTACGAGCAGTACTTC.

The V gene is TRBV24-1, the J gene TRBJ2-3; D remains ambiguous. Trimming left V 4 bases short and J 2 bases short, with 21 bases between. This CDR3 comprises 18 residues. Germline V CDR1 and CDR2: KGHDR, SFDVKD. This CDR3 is CATSDPTTEPFITDTQYF. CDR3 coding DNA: TGTGCCACCAGTGACCCCACGACGGAGCCTTTTATCACAGATACGCAGTATTTT.

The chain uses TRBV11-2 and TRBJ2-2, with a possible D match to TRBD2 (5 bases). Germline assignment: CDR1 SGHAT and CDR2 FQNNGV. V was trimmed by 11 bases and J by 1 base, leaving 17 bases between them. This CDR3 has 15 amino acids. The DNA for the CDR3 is TGTGCCCACACAGCGGTAACCCGGAACACCGGGGAGCTGTTTTTT. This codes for CAHTAVTRNTGELFF.

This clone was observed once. The CDR3 sequence: CATSVAGGAHNEQFF. The CDR3 coding sequence is TGTGCCACCAGTGTGGCAGGGGGCGCCCACAATGAGCAGTTCTTC. The chain uses TRBV24-1 and TRBJ2-1; 8 nucleotides agree with TRBD1. This CDR3 region has 15 residues. CDR1 and CDR2 (germline): KGHDR, SFDVKD. The V gene end was trimmed by 5 bases and the J gene end by 5 bases; junction bases not matched to a gene: 7.

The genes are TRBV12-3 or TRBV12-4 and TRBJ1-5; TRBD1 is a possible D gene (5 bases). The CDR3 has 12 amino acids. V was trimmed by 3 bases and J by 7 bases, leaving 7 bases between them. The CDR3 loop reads CASSFGGQPQHF. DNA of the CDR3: TGTGCCAGCAGTTTCGGGGGGCAGCCCCAGCATTTT.

This CDR3 is CASSQGSGNTEAFF. CDR3 DNA sequence: TGTGCCAGCAGCCAAGGGTCGGGAAACACTGAAGCTTTCTTT. V usage is TRBV3-1 (or the pseudogene TRBV3-2) and J usage is TRBJ1-1, with no clear D. Trimming cost V 1 base and J 2 bases, with 8 bases left between them. Germline values: CDR1 LGHDT, CDR2 YNNKEL (reference sequence). CDR3 length: 14 amino acids.

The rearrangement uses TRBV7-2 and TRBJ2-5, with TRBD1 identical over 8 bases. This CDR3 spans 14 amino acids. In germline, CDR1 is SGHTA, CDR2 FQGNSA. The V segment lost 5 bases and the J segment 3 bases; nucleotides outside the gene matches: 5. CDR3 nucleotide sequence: TGTGCCAGCAGCCGCGGACAGGGAAAAGAGACCCAGTACTTC. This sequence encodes CASSRGQGKETQYF.